The 21 T cell receptor beta chains listed next were all sequenced from one sample in a study of shared clonotypes between healthy human individuals. Assay: immunoSEQ multiplex PCR; the TCRdb copy retains only in-frame clones and omits some. This table holds roughly 570,000 clones, 95% to 98% found once. Naive CD8 cells were CD45RO-negative, positively selected for CCR7, excluding terminally differentiated effector memory CD45RA+ cells. The sequencing sample was made of naive CD8+ T cells sorted from blood. The receptors originated from a man aged 30 to 39 in good health.

CDR3 DNA sequence: TGCGCCAGCAGCTTGGAGACAGGGGGCAGGGGTGAAGCTTTCTTT. Its translation is CASSLETGGRGEAFF. The chain links TRBV5-1 to TRBJ1-1; 10 bases are shared with TRBD1. The trim removed 0 bases at V and 7 bases at J, leaving 6 bases unmatched. Germline lookup yields CDR1 SGHRS and CDR2 YFSETQ. The CDR3 extends over 15 amino acids.

The V and J genes are TRBV27 and TRBJ2-1; 10 nucleotides agree with TRBD1. The CDR3 loop spans 16 amino acids. The V gene end was trimmed by 3 bases and the J gene end by 4 bases; junction bases not matched to a gene: 6. Looked up from germline, CDR1 is MNHEY and CDR2 is SMNVEV (reference sequence). The CDR3 loop reads CASSFLTGGSYNEQFF. CDR3 DNA sequence: TGTGCCAGCAGTTTCCTGACAGGGGGCTCGTACAATGAGCAGTTCTTC.

This chain uses TRBV12-5 with TRBJ1-2; maybe TRBD1 (5 bases). Per germline, CDR1 LGHNT and CDR2 FRNRAP. The germline V and J ends were trimmed by 5 bases and 4 bases, with 8 bases remaining between them. The CDR3 is 12 residues long. DNA of the CDR3: TGTGCTAGTGGTCCTGGGGCCTATGGCTACACCTTC. Its translation is CASGPGAYGYTF.

The chain carries TRBV5-8 and TRBJ2-2; D remains unclear. Trimming took 0 bases from V and 6 from J, leaving 15 bases between them. Germline-derived CDR1 and CDR2 are SGHTS and YDEGEE. The CDR3 consists of 16 residues. The CDR3 DNA sequence: TGTGCCAGCAGCTTGGCGTCGGAGCTGGCGGCCGGGGAGCTGTTTTTT. Its translation: CASSLASELAAGELFF.

The J gene is TRBJ2-5, the V gene TRBV7-8; the D gene is possibly TRBD2 (5 bases). V was trimmed by 7 bases and J by 2 bases, leaving 32 bases between them. CDR3 length: 20 amino acids. Germline-derived CDR1 and CDR2 are SGHVS and FQNEAQ. CDR3 protein: CASIGETTQLPLSGQETQYF. CDR3 nucleotide sequence: TGTGCCAGCATCGGGGAAACGACCCAGCTACCCTTGAGCGGACAAGAGACCCAGTACTTC. The full variable domain, with the rest looked up from reference TRBV7-8 and TRBJ2-5, is GAGVSQSPRYKVAKRGQDVALRCDPISGHVSLFWYQQALGQGPEFLTYFQNEAQLDKSGLPSDRFFAERPEGSVSTLKIQRTQQEDSAVYLCASIGETTQLPLSGQETQYFGPGTRLLVL.

V and J are TRBV23-1 and TRBJ2-3; 8 bases fit TRBD1. TRBV23-1 is annotated as an ORF whose role is uncertain. J lost 4 bases, V lost 1 base, and 4 bases had no gene match. This CDR3 contains 15 residues. DNA for the CDR3: TGCGCCAGCAGTCAATTAGCGACAGGGGCAGATACGCAGTATTTT. Its protein is CASSQLATGADTQYF.

V is TRBV7-9 and J is TRBJ1-2; D gene ambiguous. The V gene's germline CDR1 is SEHNR and CDR2 FQNEAQ (reference sequence). V shed 5 bases and J shed 8 bases, with 21 bases lying between them. The CDR3 has 15 residues. The CDR3 is CASSPRTKTNWGYTF. The CDR3, as DNA: TGTGCCAGCAGCCCCCGGACGAAGACGAATTGGGGCTACACCTTC.

The table lists this clone with a count of one. CDR3 loop: CASSHIPGLGAAGELFF. The CDR3 DNA is TGTGCCAGCAGCCACATACCGGGACTCGGGGCAGCCGGGGAGCTGTTTTTT. The V gene is TRBV4-2, the J gene TRBJ2-2; D may be TRBD2 (6 bases). Germline V gene lookup returns CDR1 LGHNA and CDR2 YNFKEQ. The CDR3 spans 17 residues. The germline V and J ends were trimmed by 3 bases and 6 bases, with 20 bases remaining between them.

The chain couples TRBV7-9 to TRBJ1-5; 7 bases fit TRBD1. After removal of 5 bases from V and 5 bases from J, the junction contained 6 bases not matched to a gene. The CDR3 extends over 14 amino acids. CDR1 and CDR2 (germline): SEHNR, FQNEAQ (reference sequence). The CDR3 DNA sequence: TGTGCCAGCAGCCCTGACAGGGAGCATCAGCCCCAGCATTTT. Translation gives CASSPDREHQPQHF.

V and J are TRBV7-9 and TRBJ2-5; D may be TRBD2 (5 bases). The CDR3 spans 12 residues. Germline CDR1 is SEHNR and CDR2 is FQNEAQ (reference sequence). The V end was cut by 4 bases, the J end by 13 bases, with 16 bases between. CDR3 sequence reads: CASSSNGLPGYF. Written as DNA, the CDR3 is TGTGCCAGCAGCTCTAACGGACTGCCGGGGTACTTC.

In its sample, this clone was seen once. V gene TRBV4-1 combines with J gene TRBJ2-7; 13 nucleotides agree with TRBD2. The junction had 3 bases not matched to a gene; V was cut back by 4 bases and J by 3 bases. The CDR3 is made up of 15 amino acids. Germline V lookup: CDR1 MGHRA, CDR2 YSYEKL. The DNA for the CDR3 is TGCGCCAGCAGCCCGTGGACTAGCGGGAGCTACGAGCAGTACTTC. Its protein is CASSPWTSGSYEQYF.

The chain links TRBV27 to TRBJ2-1; 10 bases are shared with TRBD2. This CDR3 comprises 16 residues. After removal of 2 bases from V and 4 bases from J, the junction contained 5 bases not matched to a gene. Germline V gene sequence: CDR1 MNHEY, CDR2 SMNVEV (reference sequence). CDR3 protein: CASSLQLAGTYNEQFF. The CDR3 coding sequence is TGTGCCAGCAGTTTACAACTAGCGGGGACATACAATGAGCAGTTCTTC.

The rearrangement links TRBV9 to TRBJ2-1; D may be TRBD2 (6 bases). This CDR3 contains 15 residues. The germline V and J ends were trimmed by 0 bases and 6 bases, with 13 bases remaining between them. Germline V lookup: CDR1 SGDLS, CDR2 YYNGEE. DNA of the CDR3: TGTGCCAGCAGCGTAGTGGAGGGGTACAGCAATGAGCAGTTCTTC. Its translation is CASSVVEGYSNEQFF.

This sequence joins TRBV19 and TRBJ2-1; unclear D gene. V was shortened by 3 bases and J by 8 bases, with 20 bases between the two germline ends. The CDR3 runs to 16 residues. CDR1 is LNHDA and CDR2 is SQIVND in the germline V gene (reference sequence). The CDR3 here is CASSITPAVPVHEQFF. The CDR3 coding sequence is TGTGCCAGTAGTATTACCCCTGCGGTTCCGGTCCATGAGCAGTTCTTC.

The chain has TRBV4-1 and TRBJ2-2; D may be TRBD1 (5 bases). The CDR3 extends over 13 amino acids. Germline CDR1 is MGHRA and CDR2 is YSYEKL. Trimming left V 10 bases short and J 1 base short, with 10 bases between. CDR3 region: CAILDRNTGELFF. CDR3 nucleotides: TGCGCCATTTTAGACAGGAACACCGGGGAGCTGTTTTTT.

This chain joins TRBV9 and TRBJ2-3; TRBD1 matches at 9 bases. In germline, CDR1 is SGDLS, CDR2 YYNGEE. The CDR3 is 15 residues long. Unmatched junction bases numbered 5, after V lost 0 bases and J lost 6 bases. The CDR3 reads CASSVEQGARDTQYF. CDR3 sequence (DNA): TGTGCCAGCAGCGTAGAACAGGGGGCAAGGGATACGCAGTATTTT.

The genes are TRBV10-3 and TRBJ2-1; a weak D match, TRBD2 (6 bases). Deletions cut 7 bases from V and 0 bases from J, with 7 bases between. Germline V lookup: CDR1 ENHRY, CDR2 SYGVKD. CDR3 size: 13 residues. The CDR3: CAIMTSSYNEQFF. The CDR3 DNA is TGTGCCATCATGACTAGCTCCTACAATGAGCAGTTCTTC.

CDR3 region: CAIRAGDGNNQPQHF. The CDR3 DNA reads as TGTGCCATCAGGGCGGGAGACGGGAACAATCAGCCCCAGCATTTT. The gene calls are TRBV10-3 and TRBJ1-5; D gene uncertain. CDR3 size: 15 residues. Germline CDR1 and CDR2: ENHRY and SYGVKD. Trimming shortened V by 6 bases and J by 3 bases, and 15 bases separated the two germline ends.

V is TRBV2 and J is TRBJ1-2; 9 bases agree with TRBD1. CDR3 size: 13 residues. Per the germline V gene, CDR1 is SNHLY and CDR2 is FYNNEI. With 6 bases clipped from V and 7 bases from J, the junction kept 6 bases outside the gene matches. CDR3 in amino acids: CASSNRGLLGYTF. The CDR3 DNA sequence: TGTGCCAGCAGCAACAGGGGGCTGCTTGGCTACACCTTC.

A note on this clone: The identical CDR3 is also encoded by other nucleotide sequences in the sample. The chain uses TRBV11-2 and TRBJ2-7; no clear D gene. CDR1 is SGHAT, CDR2 FQNNGV, per germline. V dropped 1 base and J dropped 2 bases, with 9 bases sitting between them. The length of the CDR3 is 14 residues. The CDR3 bases are TGTGCCAGCAGCTTAGGTGCCACCGCCTACGAGCAGTACTTC. It translates to CASSLGATAYEQYF.

This chain uses TRBV27 with TRBJ2-7; D may be TRBD1 (6 bases). This CDR3 is 15 amino acids long. Trimming took 10 bases from V and 2 from J, leaving 21 bases between them. CDR1 is MNHEY and CDR2 is SMNVEV in the germline V gene (reference sequence). The CDR3 loop is CATSLVGTLTYEQYF. The CDR3 DNA reads TGTGCCACCTCCCTAGTAGGGACACTGACCTACGAGCAGTACTTC.